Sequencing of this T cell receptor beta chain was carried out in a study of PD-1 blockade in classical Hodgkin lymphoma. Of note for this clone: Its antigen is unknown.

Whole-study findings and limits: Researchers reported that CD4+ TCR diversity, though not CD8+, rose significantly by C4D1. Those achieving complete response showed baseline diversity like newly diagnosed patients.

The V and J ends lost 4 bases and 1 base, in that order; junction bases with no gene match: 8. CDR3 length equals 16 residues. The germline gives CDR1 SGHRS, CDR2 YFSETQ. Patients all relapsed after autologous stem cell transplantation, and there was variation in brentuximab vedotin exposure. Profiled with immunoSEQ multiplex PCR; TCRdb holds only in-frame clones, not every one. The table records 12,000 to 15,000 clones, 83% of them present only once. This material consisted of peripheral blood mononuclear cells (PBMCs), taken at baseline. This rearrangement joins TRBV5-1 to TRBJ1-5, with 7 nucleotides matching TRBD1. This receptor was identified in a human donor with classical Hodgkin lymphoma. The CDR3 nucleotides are TGCGCCAGCAGCCTGGACAGGATGGGGAGCAATCAGCCCCAGCATTTT. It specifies CASSLDRMGSNQPQHF.